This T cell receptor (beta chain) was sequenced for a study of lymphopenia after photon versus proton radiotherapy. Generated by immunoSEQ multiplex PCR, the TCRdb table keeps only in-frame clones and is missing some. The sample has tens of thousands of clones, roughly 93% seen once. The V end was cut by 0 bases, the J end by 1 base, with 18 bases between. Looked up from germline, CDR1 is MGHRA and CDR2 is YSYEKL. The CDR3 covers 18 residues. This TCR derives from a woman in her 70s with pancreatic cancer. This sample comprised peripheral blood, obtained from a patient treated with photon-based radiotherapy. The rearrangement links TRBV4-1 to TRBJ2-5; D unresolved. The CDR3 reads CASSQDPRRRILQETQYF. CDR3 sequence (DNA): TGCGCCAGCAGCCAAGATCCTAGGCGAAGGATCCTCCAAGAGACCCAGTACTTC.